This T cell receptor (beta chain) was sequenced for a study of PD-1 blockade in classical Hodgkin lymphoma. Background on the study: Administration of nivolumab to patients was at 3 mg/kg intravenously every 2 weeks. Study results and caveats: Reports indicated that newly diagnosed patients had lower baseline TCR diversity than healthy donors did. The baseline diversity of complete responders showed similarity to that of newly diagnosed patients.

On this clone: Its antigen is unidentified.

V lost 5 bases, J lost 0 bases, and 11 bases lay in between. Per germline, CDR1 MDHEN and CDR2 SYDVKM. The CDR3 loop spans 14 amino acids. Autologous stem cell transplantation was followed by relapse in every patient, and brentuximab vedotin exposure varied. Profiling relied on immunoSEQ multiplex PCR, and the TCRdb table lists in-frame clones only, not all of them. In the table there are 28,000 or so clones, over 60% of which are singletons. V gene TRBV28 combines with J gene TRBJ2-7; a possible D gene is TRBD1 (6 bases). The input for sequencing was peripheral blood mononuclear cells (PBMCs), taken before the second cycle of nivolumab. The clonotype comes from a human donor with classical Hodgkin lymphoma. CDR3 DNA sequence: TGTGCCAGCAGTACACAGGGACACTCCTACGAGCAGTACTTC. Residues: CASSTQGHSYEQYF.